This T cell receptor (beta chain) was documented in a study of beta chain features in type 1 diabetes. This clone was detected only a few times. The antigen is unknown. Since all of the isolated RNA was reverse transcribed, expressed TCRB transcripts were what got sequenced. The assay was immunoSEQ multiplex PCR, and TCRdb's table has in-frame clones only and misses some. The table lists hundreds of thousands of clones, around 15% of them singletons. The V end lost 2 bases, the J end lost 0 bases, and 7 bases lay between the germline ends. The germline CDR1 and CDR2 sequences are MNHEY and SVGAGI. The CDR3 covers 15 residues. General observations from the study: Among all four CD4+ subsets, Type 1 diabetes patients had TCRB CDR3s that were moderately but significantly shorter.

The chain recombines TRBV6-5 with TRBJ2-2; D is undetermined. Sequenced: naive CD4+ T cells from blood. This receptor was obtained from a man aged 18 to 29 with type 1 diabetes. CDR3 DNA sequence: TGTGCCAGCAGTTACAAGGCCCCGAACACCGGGGAGCTGTTTTTT. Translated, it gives CASSYKAPNTGELFF.